This T cell receptor beta chain comes out of a study of blood T cells in healthy people across ages. Study outcomes and limitations: When one million T cells were used, diversity estimates were thought to be underestimates.

This clonotype was counted once. The antigen is unknown. The germline V gene encodes CDR1 SNHLY and CDR2 FYNNEI. This CDR3 is 14 amino acids long. The V and J ends lost 5 bases and 9 bases respectively, with 16 bases between them. With a J-beta primer mix and a sample-barcoded 5' primer, a second PCR ran about 6 to 11 cycles. No fewer than 2.5 million CDR3-containing paired-end reads came from each sample. TCRdb redid the calling of the 5' RACE reads with MiXCR, one entry per CDR3 protein. The sample consists of approximately 690,000 distinct CDR3 sequences, around two fifths of them appearing once. This receptor was identified in a man aged 80 or over in good health. The genes are TRBV2 and TRBJ1-4; D unclear. The source material was blood. In nucleotides, the CDR3 is TGTGCCAGCAGTCCGGACCGGTTAATAAAAAAACTGTTTTTT. Protein: CASSPDRLIKKLFF. Drawing the rest from reference TRBV2 and TRBJ1-4, the complete variable domain is EPEVTQTPSHQVTQMGQEVILRCVPISNHLYFYWYRQILGQKVEFLVSFYNNEISEKSEIFDDQFSVERPDGSNFTLKIRSTKLEDSAMYFCASSPDRLIKKLFFGSGTQLSVL.